Only one count was recorded for the clone carrying this TCR beta chain. This sample was included in a study of blood T cell repertoires in COVID-19. Study background: The United States, Italy and Spain were the sources of the acute and convalescent COVID-19 samples. The analysed material was cDNA or gDNA that came from T cells, B-cell-depleted T cells, or PBMCs.

How the authors handled the data: Reference gene primer amplification gave nucleated cell count estimates. Assay used: immunoSEQ multiplex PCR; TCRdb lists only in-frame clones, some missing. The DNA was the basis for D and trimming; V, J and clone size are from that table. The repertoire holds tens of thousands of clones, approximately 89% seen once, with about 18% in the top ten. V lost 2 bases to trimming and J lost 4 bases, with 11 bases between them. This CDR3 region has 14 residues. CDR1 KGHSH and CDR2 LQKENI come from the germline V gene. The sequence was obtained from a human donor in a cohort sampled during active COVID-19. Specimen: peripheral blood. The chain carries TRBV18 and TRBJ1-2; D might be TRBD1 (5 bases). For the CDR3, the DNA is TGTGCCAGCTCACCAGGGGCAAAAAGCTATGGCTACACCTTC. The encoded protein is CASSPGAKSYGYTF.